Below are 2 T cell receptor beta chains sequenced from a single sample in a study of T cells after yellow fever vaccination. MiXCR, applied by TCRdb to the 5' RACE reads, yields one record per CDR3 protein. The table includes around 600,000 distinct CDR3 sequences, 9% to 15% detected once. The specimen was PBMCs, collected on the day of the yellow fever booster vaccination. These receptors were obtained from a man aged 25 to 45 who received the YFV17D yellow fever vaccine.

The sample holds many counts of this clonotype. The gene calls are TRBV20-1 and TRBJ2-1, with D uncertain. Germline lookup yields CDR1 DFQATT and CDR2 SNEGSKA (reference sequence). V dropped 1 base and J dropped 4 bases, with 5 bases sitting between them. This CDR3 is 12 amino acids long. Written as DNA, the CDR3 is TGCAGTGCTAGAGTAGGATACAATGAGCAGTTCTTC. It is translated as CSARVGYNEQFF.

The rearrangement links TRBV4-2 to TRBJ2-2; no definite D call. Looked up from germline, CDR1 is LGHNA and CDR2 is YNFKEQ. The V end was cut by 0 bases, the J end by 5 bases, with 16 bases between. The CDR3 is 17 residues long. The CDR3 bases are TGTGCCAGCAGCCAAGATAGCAGGCTAAGAAGAACCGGGGAGCTGTTTTTT. It yields the protein CASSQDSRLRRTGELFF.